The clone carrying this TCR beta chain was recorded a few times. The entry originates in a study of PD-L1 blockade in urothelial cancer. The method was immunoSEQ multiplex PCR; TCRdb's version includes in-frame clones alone and lacks a portion of them. In the table there are roughly 100,000 clones, 70% to 90% of which are singletons. Locally advanced or metastatic urothelial carcinoma was diagnosed in the patients. V was trimmed by 0 bases and J by 10 bases, leaving 10 bases between them. CDR1 is SGHDN, CDR2 FVKESK, per germline. The CDR3 has 13 residues. The TCR was taken from a man between 50 and 59 years old with urothelial cancer. The sample was PBMCs, taken around atezolizumab (anti-PD-L1) treatment. The chain is built from TRBV14 and TRBJ1-5; no definite D call. The CDR3 DNA sequence: TGTGCCAGCAGCCAAGATCGTGGCGGTCCCCAGCATTTT. Its translation: CASSQDRGGPQHF.